These 5 T cell receptor beta chains were all obtained from the same sample, sequenced in a study of T cells after yellow fever vaccination. TCRdb re-analysed the 5' RACE reads in MiXCR, keeping a single row per CDR3 protein. The sample carries tens of thousands of distinct CDR3 sequences, roughly 6.9% recorded once. The material was CD8+ T cells sorted from PBMCs, obtained around 5 days after the first yellow fever vaccination. These receptors all come from a man between 18 and 29 years old who received the YFV17D yellow fever vaccine.

In its sample, this clonotype was seen many times. The chain is built from TRBV20-1 and TRBJ2-1, with TRBD1 as a possible D gene (6 bases). Germline-derived CDR1 and CDR2 are DFQATT and SNEGSKA (reference sequence). Trimming removed 7 bases at V and 4 bases at J, with 20 bases between. This CDR3 spans 15 amino acids. CDR3 sequence (DNA): TGCAGTGTCACACCCCCCAGGGGCACATACAATGAGCAGTTCTTC. Its protein is CSVTPPRGTYNEQFF.

This clonotype was seen repeatedly, ten times or more. The chain combines TRBV6-5 with TRBJ1-5; 9 bases match TRBD1. Germline assignment: CDR1 MNHEY and CDR2 SVGAGI. The CDR3 runs to 15 residues. Unmatched junction bases numbered 4, after V lost 0 bases and J lost 7 bases. The CDR3 DNA reads as TGTGCCAGCAGTTACTCGAGGGACAGGGCCCAGCCCCAGCATTTT. This translates into CASSYSRDRAQPQHF.

V usage is TRBV6-5 and J usage is TRBJ1-2; TRBD1 agrees at 7 bases. Per germline, CDR1 MNHEY and CDR2 SVGAGI. The junction had 4 bases not matched to a gene; V was cut back by 2 bases and J by 4 bases. CDR3 length equals 14 residues. The CDR3 nucleotides read TGTGCCAGCAGTTACGGGGCAGGGGGCTATGGCTACACCTTC. Its translation: CASSYGAGGYGYTF.

This clonotype was counted many times. The V call is TRBV5-6, the J call TRBJ1-2, with 7 bases identical to TRBD1. Germline loops: CDR1 SGHDT, CDR2 YYEEEE. CDR3 length: 15 residues. After removal of 1 base from V and 4 bases from J, the junction contained 7 bases not matched to a gene. The chain's CDR3 is CASSLPGQLTYGYTF. The CDR3 bases are TGTGCCAGCAGCTTGCCGGGACAGTTAACCTATGGCTACACCTTC.

DNA for the CDR3: TGTGCCAGCAGTTTATCGGACGGGCACTACGAGCAGTACTTC. Protein: CASSLSDGHYEQYF. This chain links TRBV27 with TRBJ2-7; the D is unclear. The CDR3 sequence is 14 residues long. Germline values: CDR1 MNHEY, CDR2 SMNVEV (reference sequence). V was clipped by 0 bases and J by 3 bases, with 9 bases between them.